The rows below give T cell receptor beta chains drawn from one sample of a study of T cell clusters in autoimmune cytopenias. TCRdb re-analyzed the multiplex PCR reads; it lists each CDR3 protein once, without DNA. The data show over 7,000 distinct CDR3 sequences, and the top ten clones hold about 3.3%. The sample was peripheral blood. The source is a human donor with an autoimmune cytopenia or autoimmune hepatitis (not recorded which). Each CDR3 is given with its conserved first and last residue. Not all rows give a size; the values are once, few, many and, for expanded clones, a class.

V gene: TRBV5-4
J gene: TRBJ2-7
clone size: -
CDR3 protein: CASSYTDRGYEQYF

V gene: TRBV18
J gene: TRBJ2-2
clone size: -
CDR3 protein: CASSPGAGNTGELFF

V gene: TRBV20-1
J gene: TRBJ1-1
clone size: -
CDR3 protein: CSASLVRVGVYDTEAFF

V gene: TRBV27
J gene: TRBJ2-2
clone size: medium-sized
CDR3 protein: CASSSQGAGELFF

V gene: TRBV6-2/TRBV6-3
J gene: TRBJ2-3
clone size: medium-sized
CDR3 protein: CASSLAGGTDTQYF

V gene: TRBV6-1
J gene: TRBJ1-2
clone size: medium-sized
CDR3 protein: CASIPGNYGYTF

V gene: TRBV6-2/TRBV6-3
J gene: TRBJ2-3
clone size: -
CDR3 protein: CASSEELAGGFTDTQYF

V gene: TRBV7-6
J gene: TRBJ1-5
clone size: -
CDR3 protein: CASSQDPRNQPQHF

V gene: TRBV5-5
J gene: TRBJ1-4
clone size: -
CDR3 protein: CASSLAALINEKLFF

V gene: TRBV15
J gene: TRBJ1-2
clone size: medium-sized
CDR3 protein: CATSRDWAGKGYTF

V gene: TRBV6-2/TRBV6-3
J gene: TRBJ2-7
clone size: -
CDR3 protein: CASGQMGEQYF

V gene: TRBV6-1
J gene: TRBJ1-1
clone size: -
CDR3 protein: CASRPRRDARAFF

V gene: TRBV19
J gene: TRBJ1-4
clone size: -
CDR3 protein: CASSIGTGGEKLFF

V gene: TRBV29-1
J gene: TRBJ2-2
clone size: medium-sized
CDR3 protein: CSVAAFLGTGELFF

V gene: TRBV27
J gene: TRBJ2-6
clone size: medium-sized
CDR3 protein: CASSTGRLSGANVLTF

V gene: TRBV20-1
J gene: TRBJ1-1
clone size: -
CDR3 protein: CSAKGVNTEAFF

V gene: TRBV13
J gene: TRBJ1-3
clone size: medium-sized
CDR3 protein: CASSLPGQGTNTIYF

V gene: TRBV6-1
J gene: TRBJ1-6
clone size: -
CDR3 protein: CASSSGTDDSPLHF

V gene: TRBV6-2/TRBV6-3
J gene: TRBJ2-1
clone size: medium-sized
CDR3 protein: CASEDPTNYNEQFF

V gene: TRBV7-9
J gene: TRBJ2-5
clone size: -
CDR3 protein: CASSRAPGAYQETQYF

V gene: TRBV6-5
J gene: TRBJ2-2
clone size: -
CDR3 protein: CASSYETTTGELFF

V gene: TRBV7-2
J gene: TRBJ2-7
clone size: -
CDR3 protein: CASRTGNYEQYF

V gene: TRBV28
J gene: TRBJ1-4
clone size: -
CDR3 protein: CASSPLGGREKLFF

V gene: TRBV6-5
J gene: TRBJ2-5
clone size: -
CDR3 protein: CASSEATIGTQYF

V gene: TRBV30
J gene: TRBJ1-1
clone size: -
CDR3 protein: CAWLAAMNTEAFF

V gene: TRBV6-2/TRBV6-3
J gene: TRBJ2-7
clone size: medium-sized
CDR3 protein: CASRVAGLSYEQYF

V gene: TRBV29-1
J gene: TRBJ2-5
clone size: medium-sized
CDR3 protein: CSVRRGSGVATQYF

V gene: TRBV19
J gene: TRBJ2-1
clone size: medium-sized
CDR3 protein: CASRGRLSSYNEQFF

V gene: TRBV18
J gene: TRBJ2-5
clone size: -
CDR3 protein: CASSTTGGIEETQYF

V gene: TRBV20-1
J gene: TRBJ1-6
clone size: -
CDR3 protein: CSTHRGRENSPLHF

V gene: TRBV13
J gene: TRBJ2-5
clone size: medium-sized
CDR3 protein: CASSQTGRETQYF

V gene: TRBV19
J gene: TRBJ2-3
clone size: medium-sized
CDR3 protein: CASSPAGGSTQYF

V gene: TRBV18
J gene: TRBJ2-3
clone size: -
CDR3 protein: CASSPPGTDALSAQYF